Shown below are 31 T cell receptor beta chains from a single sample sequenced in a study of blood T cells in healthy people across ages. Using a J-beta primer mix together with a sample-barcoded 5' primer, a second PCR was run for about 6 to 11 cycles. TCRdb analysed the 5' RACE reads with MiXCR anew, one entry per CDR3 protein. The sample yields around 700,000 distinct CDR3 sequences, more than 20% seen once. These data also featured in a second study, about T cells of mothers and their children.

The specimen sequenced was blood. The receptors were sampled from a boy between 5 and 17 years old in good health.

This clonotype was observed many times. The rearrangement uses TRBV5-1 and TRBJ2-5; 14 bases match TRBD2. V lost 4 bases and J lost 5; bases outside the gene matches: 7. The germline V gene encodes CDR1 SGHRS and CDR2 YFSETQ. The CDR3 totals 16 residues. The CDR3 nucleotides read TGCGCCAGCAGCAAGCGACTAGCGGGAGGGCTTGAGACCCAGTACTTC. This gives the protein CASSKRLAGGLETQYF.

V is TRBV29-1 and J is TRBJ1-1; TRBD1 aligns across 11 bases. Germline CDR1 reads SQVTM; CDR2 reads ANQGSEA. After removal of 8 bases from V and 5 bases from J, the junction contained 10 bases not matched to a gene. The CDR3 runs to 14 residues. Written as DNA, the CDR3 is TGCAGCTACGGACAGGGGGCATTTGGGACTGAAGCTTTCTTT. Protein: CSYGQGAFGTEAFF.

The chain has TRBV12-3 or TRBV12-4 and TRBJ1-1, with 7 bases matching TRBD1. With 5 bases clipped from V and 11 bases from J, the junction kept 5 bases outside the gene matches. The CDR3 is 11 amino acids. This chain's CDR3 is CASSRTGEAFF. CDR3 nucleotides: TGTGCCAGCAGTCGAACAGGGGAGGCTTTCTTT.

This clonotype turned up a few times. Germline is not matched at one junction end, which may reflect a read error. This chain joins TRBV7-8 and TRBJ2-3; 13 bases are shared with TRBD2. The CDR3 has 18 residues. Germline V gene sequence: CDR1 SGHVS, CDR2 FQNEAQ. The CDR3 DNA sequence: TGTGCCAGTAGCTCTAGGGGACTAGCGGGATTCAACACAGATACGCAGTATTTT. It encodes CASSSRGLAGFNTDTQYF.

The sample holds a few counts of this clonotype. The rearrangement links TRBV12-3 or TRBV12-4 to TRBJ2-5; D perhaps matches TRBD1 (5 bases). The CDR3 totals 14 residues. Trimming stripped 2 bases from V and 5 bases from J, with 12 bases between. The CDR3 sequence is CASSLLGREETQYF. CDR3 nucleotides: TGTGCCAGCAGTTTACTGGGGCGCGAGGAGACCCAGTACTTC.

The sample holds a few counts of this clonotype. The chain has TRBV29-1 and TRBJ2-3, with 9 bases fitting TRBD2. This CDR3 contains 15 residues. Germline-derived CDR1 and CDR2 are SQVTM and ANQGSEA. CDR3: CIPDSLAGITDTQYF. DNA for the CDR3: TGCATCCCTGACTCGCTAGCGGGAATCACAGATACGCAGTATTTT.

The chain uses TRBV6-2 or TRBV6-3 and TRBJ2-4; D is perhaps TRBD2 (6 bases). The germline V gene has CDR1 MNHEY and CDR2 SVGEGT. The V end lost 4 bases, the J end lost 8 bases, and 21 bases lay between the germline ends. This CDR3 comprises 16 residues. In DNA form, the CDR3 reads TGTGCCAGCAGTTTCCCAATAGCGGATTCCGTATACATTCAGTACTTC. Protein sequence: CASSFPIADSVYIQYF.

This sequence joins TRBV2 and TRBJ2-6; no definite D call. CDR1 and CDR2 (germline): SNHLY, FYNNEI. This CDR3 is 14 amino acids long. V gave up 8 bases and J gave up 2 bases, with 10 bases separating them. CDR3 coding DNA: TGTGCCAGCGCCTTGAATCCTGGGGCCAACGTCCTGACTTTC. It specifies CASALNPGANVLTF. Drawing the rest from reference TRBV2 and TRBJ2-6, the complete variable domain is EPEVTQTPSHQVTQMGQEVILRCVPISNHLYFYWYRQILGQKVEFLVSFYNNEISEKSEIFDDQFSVERPDGSNFTLKIRSTKLEDSAMYFCASALNPGANVLTFGAGSRLTVL.

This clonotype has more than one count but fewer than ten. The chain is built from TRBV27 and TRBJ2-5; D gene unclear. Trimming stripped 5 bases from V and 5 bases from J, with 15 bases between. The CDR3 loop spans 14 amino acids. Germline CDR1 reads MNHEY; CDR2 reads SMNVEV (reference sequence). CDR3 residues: CASSIDISGETQYF. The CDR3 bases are TGTGCCAGCAGTATAGACATTTCTGGGGAGACCCAGTACTTC.

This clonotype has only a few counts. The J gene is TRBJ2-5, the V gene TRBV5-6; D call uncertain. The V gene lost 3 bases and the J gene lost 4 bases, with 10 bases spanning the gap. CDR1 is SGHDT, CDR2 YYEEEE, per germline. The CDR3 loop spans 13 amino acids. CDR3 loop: CASSSAGAETQYF. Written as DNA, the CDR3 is TGTGCCAGCAGCTCGGCCGGAGCAGAGACCCAGTACTTC.

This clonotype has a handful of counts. This CDR3 reads CASSQDIDEETQYF. DNA for the CDR3: TGTGCCAGCAGCCAAGATATAGATGAAGAGACCCAGTACTTC. This chain connects TRBV3-1 to TRBJ2-5; D unclear. Deletions cut 0 bases from V and 3 bases from J, with 8 bases between. This CDR3 has 14 residues. Germline loops: CDR1 LGHDT, CDR2 YNNKEL (reference sequence).

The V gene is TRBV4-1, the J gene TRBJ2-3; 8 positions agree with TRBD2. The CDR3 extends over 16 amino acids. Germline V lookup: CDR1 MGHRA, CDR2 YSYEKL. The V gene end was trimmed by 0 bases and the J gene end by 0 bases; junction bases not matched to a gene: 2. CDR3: CASSQDTSGSTDTQYF. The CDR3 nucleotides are TGCGCCAGCAGCCAAGATACTAGCGGTAGCACAGATACGCAGTATTTT.

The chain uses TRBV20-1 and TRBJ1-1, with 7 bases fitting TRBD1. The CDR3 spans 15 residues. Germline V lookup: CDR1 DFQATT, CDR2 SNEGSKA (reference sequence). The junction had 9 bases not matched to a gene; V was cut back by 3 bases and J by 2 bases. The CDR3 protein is CSARDRSPFNTEAFF. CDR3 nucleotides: TGCAGTGCTAGGGACAGGAGTCCCTTTAACACTGAAGCTTTCTTT.

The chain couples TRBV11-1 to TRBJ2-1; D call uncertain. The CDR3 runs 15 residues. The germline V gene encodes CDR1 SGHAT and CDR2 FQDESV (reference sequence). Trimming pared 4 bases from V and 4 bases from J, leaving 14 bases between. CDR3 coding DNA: TGTGCCAGCAGCTCTAGGACCAGGACGTACAATGAGCAGTTCTTC. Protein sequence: CASSSRTRTYNEQFF.

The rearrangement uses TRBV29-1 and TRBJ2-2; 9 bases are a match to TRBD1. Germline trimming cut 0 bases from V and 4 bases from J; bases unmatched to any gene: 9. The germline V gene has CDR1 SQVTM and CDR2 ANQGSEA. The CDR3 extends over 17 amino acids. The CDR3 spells CSVEDYTGTGITGELFF. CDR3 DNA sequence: TGCAGCGTTGAAGATTACACCGGGACAGGGATCACCGGGGAGCTGTTTTTT.

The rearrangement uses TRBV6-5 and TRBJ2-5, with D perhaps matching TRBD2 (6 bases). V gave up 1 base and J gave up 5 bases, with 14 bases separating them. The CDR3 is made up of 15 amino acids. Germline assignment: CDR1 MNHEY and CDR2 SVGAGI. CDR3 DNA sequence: TGTGCCAGCAGTTACTTTGGAGGGGAGAGGGAGACCCAGTACTTC. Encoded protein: CASSYFGGERETQYF.

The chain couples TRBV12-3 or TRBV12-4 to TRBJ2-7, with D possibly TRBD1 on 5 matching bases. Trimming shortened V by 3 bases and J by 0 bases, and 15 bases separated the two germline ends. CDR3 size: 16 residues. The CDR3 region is CASSLNNFDSSYEQYF. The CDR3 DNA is TGTGCCAGCAGTTTGAATAATTTCGACAGCTCCTACGAGCAGTACTTC.

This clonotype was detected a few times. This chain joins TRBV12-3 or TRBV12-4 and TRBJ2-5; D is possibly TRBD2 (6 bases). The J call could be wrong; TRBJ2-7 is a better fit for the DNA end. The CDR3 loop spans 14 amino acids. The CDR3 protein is CASSGTGLFYEQYF. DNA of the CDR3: TGTGCCAGCAGTGGGACTGGATTATTCTACGAGCAGTACTTC.

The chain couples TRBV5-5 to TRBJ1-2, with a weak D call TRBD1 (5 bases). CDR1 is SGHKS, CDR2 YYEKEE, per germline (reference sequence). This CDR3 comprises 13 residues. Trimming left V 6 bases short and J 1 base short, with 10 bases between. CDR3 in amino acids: CASKGSNNYGYTF. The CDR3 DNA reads TGTGCCAGCAAGGGGTCTAATAACTATGGCTACACCTTC.

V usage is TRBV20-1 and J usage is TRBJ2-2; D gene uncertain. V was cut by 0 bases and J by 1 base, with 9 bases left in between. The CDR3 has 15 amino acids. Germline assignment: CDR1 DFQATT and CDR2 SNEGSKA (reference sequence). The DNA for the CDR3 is TGCAGTGCTAGAGATTTCGGCCGGAACACCGGGGAGCTGTTTTTT. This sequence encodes CSARDFGRNTGELFF.

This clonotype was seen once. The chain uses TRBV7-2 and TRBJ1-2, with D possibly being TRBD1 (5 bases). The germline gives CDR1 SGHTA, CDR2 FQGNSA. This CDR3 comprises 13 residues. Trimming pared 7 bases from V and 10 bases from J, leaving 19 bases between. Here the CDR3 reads CASKSPGLSAYTF. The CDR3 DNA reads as TGTGCCAGCAAATCACCAGGGTTGAGTGCCTACACCTTC.

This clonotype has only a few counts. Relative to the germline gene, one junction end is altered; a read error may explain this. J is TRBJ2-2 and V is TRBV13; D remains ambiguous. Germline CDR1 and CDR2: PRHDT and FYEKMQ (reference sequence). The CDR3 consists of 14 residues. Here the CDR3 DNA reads TGTGCCAGCAGCTTCCCCAGTGGCACCGTGGAGCTGTTTTTT. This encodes CASSFPSGTVELFF.

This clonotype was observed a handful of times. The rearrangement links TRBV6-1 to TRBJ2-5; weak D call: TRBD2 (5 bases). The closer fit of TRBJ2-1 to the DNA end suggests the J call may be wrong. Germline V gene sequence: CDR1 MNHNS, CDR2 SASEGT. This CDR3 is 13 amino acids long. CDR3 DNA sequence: TGTGCCAGCAGCACGGGTAGAGGGTATGAGCAGTTCTTC. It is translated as CASSTGRGYEQFF.

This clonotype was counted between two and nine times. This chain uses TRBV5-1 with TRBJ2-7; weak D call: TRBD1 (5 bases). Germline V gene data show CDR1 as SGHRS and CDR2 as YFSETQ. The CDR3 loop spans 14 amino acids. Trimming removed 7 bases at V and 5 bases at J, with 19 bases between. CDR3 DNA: TGCGCCAGCCGTGGCAGGGCGTTTTTCGACGAGCAGTACTTC. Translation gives CASRGRAFFDEQYF. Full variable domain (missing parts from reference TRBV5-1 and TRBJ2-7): KAGVTQTPRYLIKTRGQQVTLSCSPISGHRSVSWYQQTPGQGLQFLFEYFSETQRNKGNFPGRFSGRQFSNSRSEMNVSTLELGDSALYLCASRGRAFFDEQYFGPGTRLTVT.

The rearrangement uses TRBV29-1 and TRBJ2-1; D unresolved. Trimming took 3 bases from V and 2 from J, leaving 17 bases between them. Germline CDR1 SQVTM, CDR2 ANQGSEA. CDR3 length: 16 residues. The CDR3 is CSVEGFNTMTYNEQFF. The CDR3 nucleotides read TGCAGCGTTGAGGGTTTCAATACCATGACCTACAATGAGCAGTTCTTC.

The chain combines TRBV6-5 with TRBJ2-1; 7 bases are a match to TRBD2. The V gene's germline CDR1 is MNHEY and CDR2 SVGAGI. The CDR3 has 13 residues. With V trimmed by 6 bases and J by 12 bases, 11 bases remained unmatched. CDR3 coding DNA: TGTGCCAGCAGCGGGAGGAGGGGACCTGGGCAGTTCTTC. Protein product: CASSGRRGPGQFF.

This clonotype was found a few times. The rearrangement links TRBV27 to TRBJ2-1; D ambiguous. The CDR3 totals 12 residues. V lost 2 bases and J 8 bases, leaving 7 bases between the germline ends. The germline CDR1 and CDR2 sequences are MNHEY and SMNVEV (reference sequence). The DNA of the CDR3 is TGTGCCAGCAGTTTAATAGGCGATGAGCAGTTCTTC. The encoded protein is CASSLIGDEQFF.

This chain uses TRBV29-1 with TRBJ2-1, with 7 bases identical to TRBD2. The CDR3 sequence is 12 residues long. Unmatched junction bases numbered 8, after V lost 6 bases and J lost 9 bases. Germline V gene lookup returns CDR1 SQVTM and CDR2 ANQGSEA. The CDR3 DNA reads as TGCAGCGTAGATACCTCGGGGGGTGAGCAGTTCTTC. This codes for CSVDTSGGEQFF.

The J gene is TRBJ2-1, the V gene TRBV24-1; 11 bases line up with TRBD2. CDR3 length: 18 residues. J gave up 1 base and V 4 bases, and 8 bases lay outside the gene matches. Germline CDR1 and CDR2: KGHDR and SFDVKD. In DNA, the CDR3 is TGTGCCACCAGTGAACCTAGACTAGCGGGACGGTCCTACAATGAGCAGTTCTTC. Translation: CATSEPRLAGRSYNEQFF.

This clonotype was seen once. The CDR3 DNA reads TGTGCCAGCAGCTTAGGGTCAGGGATGTCTGGGGCCAACGTCCTGACTTTC. As protein: CASSLGSGMSGANVLTF. The chain links TRBV11-1 to TRBJ2-6; a weak D match, TRBD1 (5 bases). Germline loops: CDR1 SGHAT, CDR2 FQDESV (reference sequence). Trimming left V 1 base short and J 1 base short, with 11 bases between. The CDR3 totals 17 residues. Full variable domain (remainder filled in from reference TRBV11-1 and TRBJ2-6): EAEVAQSPRYKITEKSQAVAFWCDPISGHATLYWYRQILGQGPELLVQFQDESVVDDSQLPKDRFSAERLKGVDSTLKIQPAELGDSAMYLCASSLGSGMSGANVLTFGAGSRLTVL.

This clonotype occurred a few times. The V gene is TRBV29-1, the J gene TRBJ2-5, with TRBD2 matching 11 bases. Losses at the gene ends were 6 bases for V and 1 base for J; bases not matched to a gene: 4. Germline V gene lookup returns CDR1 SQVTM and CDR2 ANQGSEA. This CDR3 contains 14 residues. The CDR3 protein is CSVGGLAAQETQYF. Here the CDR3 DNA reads TGCAGCGTGGGGGGACTAGCGGCCCAAGAGACCCAGTACTTC.